Listed here are 22 T cell receptor beta chains from one sample, sequenced in a study of CD8 T cells in Susac syndrome. With random hexamers, about 0.45 to 1 ug RNA was reverse transcribed. TCRdb passed the immunoSEQ multiplex PCR reads through MiXCR, listing each CDR3 protein once. The table includes roughly 330,000 distinct CDR3 sequences, about 90% detected once. The sequenced sample was CD4+ T cells from PBMCs. The origin of the receptors is a human donor with multiple sclerosis.

This clonotype was seen only a few times. V is TRBV5-1 and J is TRBJ1-5, with unresolved D. This CDR3 comprises 13 residues. Germline CDR1 is SGHRS and CDR2 is YFSETQ. V was shortened by 0 bases and J by 3 bases, with 4 bases between the two germline ends. CDR3 sequence reads: CASSLVPNQPQHF. Written as DNA, the CDR3 is TGCGCCAGCAGCTTGGTCCCCAATCAGCCCCAGCATTTT.

The chain has TRBV20-1 and TRBJ2-5, with TRBD1 matching over 9 bases. CDR3 length: 14 residues. The V and J ends lost 6 bases and 7 bases, in that order; junction bases with no gene match: 12. The V gene's germline CDR1 is DFQATT and CDR2 SNEGSKA (reference sequence). CDR3 in DNA: TGCAGTGCCTCAGCACAGGGGGCTGGTTCGACCCAGTACTTC. It codes for CSASAQGAGSTQYF.

V usage is TRBV4-1 and J usage is TRBJ2-1; tentative D call: TRBD2 (5 bases). The CDR3 totals 17 residues. Trimming stripped 7 bases from V and 0 bases from J, with 19 bases between. CDR1 is MGHRA, CDR2 YSYEKL, per germline. CDR3 sequence reads: CASTAGAARGSYNEQFF. Written as DNA, the CDR3 is TGCGCCAGCACTGCGGGCGCGGCGAGAGGCTCCTACAATGAGCAGTTCTTC.

This clonotype occurred once. The chain employs TRBV29-1 and TRBJ2-2; 10 bases fit TRBD2. The CDR3 has 18 amino acids. CDR1 is SQVTM, CDR2 ANQGSEA, per germline. V shed 7 bases and J 1 base; nucleotides not matched to a gene: 15. The CDR3 is CSARTALAGDENTGELFF. The CDR3 DNA is TGCAGCGCCAGAACGGCCCTAGCGGGGGACGAGAACACCGGGGAGCTGTTTTTT.

The chain carries TRBV7-8 and TRBJ2-2; maybe TRBD2 (7 bases). Per germline, CDR1 SGHVS and CDR2 FQNEAQ. Deletions cut 6 bases from V and 5 bases from J, with 16 bases between. This CDR3 region has 15 residues. CDR3 in DNA: TGTGCCAGCAGTCTAGGGGGGGACGGAACCGGGGAGCTGTTTTTT. This sequence encodes CASSLGGDGTGELFF. Looking up the rest from reference TRBV7-8 and TRBJ2-2 gives the full variable domain: GAGVSQSPRYKVAKRGQDVALRCDPISGHVSLFWYQQALGQGPEFLTYFQNEAQLDKSGLPSDRFFAERPEGSVSTLKIQRTQQEDSAVYLCASSLGGDGTGELFFGEGSRLTVL.

In this sample, this clonotype turned up a few times. The chain carries TRBV20-1 and TRBJ2-7; D remains unclear. CDR3 size: 12 residues. Germline V gene sequence: CDR1 DFQATT, CDR2 SNEGSKA (reference sequence). V lost 6 bases and J lost 3, with 12 bases in between. In nucleotides, the CDR3 is TGCAGTGCCAAGAGGACGAGCTACGAGCAGTACTTC. It yields the protein CSAKRTSYEQYF.

J is TRBJ2-5 and V is TRBV20-1; perhaps TRBD1 as D (5 bases). The V end lost 1 base, the J end lost 1 base, and 13 bases lay between the germline ends. Germline CDR1 DFQATT, CDR2 SNEGSKA (reference sequence). CDR3 length equals 15 residues. DNA of the CDR3: TGCAGTGCTAGAGCATACAGGAGCACCCAAGAGACCCAGTACTTC. This gives the protein CSARAYRSTQETQYF.

This chain links TRBV20-1 with TRBJ2-3; 12 bases are shared with TRBD2. CDR3 length: 18 amino acids. CDR1 and CDR2 (germline): DFQATT, SNEGSKA (reference sequence). Trimming at V came to 3 bases and at J to 2 bases, leaving 12 bases not matched to a gene. This CDR3 reads CSARYNGLAGPLTDTQYF. CDR3 nucleotides: TGCAGTGCTAGGTATAATGGACTAGCGGGACCCCTCACAGATACGCAGTATTTT.

The chain is built from TRBV1 and TRBJ2-1; the D call of TRBD2 is as the table states it, not checked on the DNA. TRBV1 is assigned pseudogene status. This CDR3 is built from 16 residues. The CDR3 is CTSSQDCGLLHNEQFF. The CDR3 DNA sequence: TGCACCAGCAGCCAAGATTGCGGGCTGTTACACAATGAGCAGTTCTTC.

The chain is built from TRBV19 and TRBJ2-5; D is unclear. The CDR3 has 14 amino acids. Germline CDR1 reads LNHDA; CDR2 reads SQIVND (reference sequence). V was cut by 3 bases and J by 5 bases, with 13 bases left in between. CDR3 coding DNA: TGTGCCAGTAGTATCACGCCCGGAAGGGAGACCCAGTACTTC. This translates into CASSITPGRETQYF.

The chain employs TRBV12-3 or TRBV12-4 and TRBJ1-2; D gene uncertain. The CDR3 length is 13 residues. With 7 bases removed from V and 3 bases from J, the gap between germline ends came to 12 bases. CDR3 bases: TGTGCCAGCACTTCAACCTGGGACTATGGCTACACCTTC. It codes for CASTSTWDYGYTF.

The rearrangement links TRBV20-1 to TRBJ2-6; 10 positions agree with TRBD2. With V trimmed by 6 bases and J by 0 bases, 8 bases remained unmatched. Germline CDR1 reads DFQATT; CDR2 reads SNEGSKA (reference sequence). This CDR3 comprises 17 residues. The CDR3 DNA follows: TGCAGTGCGTCAGCGGGAGGGCTGGTCTCTGGGGCCAACGTCCTGACTTTC. Protein sequence: CSASAGGLVSGANVLTF.

The chain links TRBV6-5 to TRBJ1-1, with D tentatively TRBD1 (5 bases). V lost 0 bases to trimming and J lost 1 base, with 27 bases between them. From germline, CDR1 is MNHEY and CDR2 SVGAGI. The CDR3 contains 21 residues. The CDR3 sequence is CASSYSTPILGAPGGNTEAFF. The CDR3 DNA is TGTGCCAGCAGTTACTCGACGCCGATCCTCGGGGCCCCGGGGGGGAACACTGAAGCTTTCTTT.

J is TRBJ1-2 and V is TRBV12-3 or TRBV12-4; 7 bases fit TRBD1. V was clipped by 6 bases and J by 1 base; unmatched bases: 5. This CDR3 contains 14 residues. CDR3 protein: CASRRQGRNYGYTF. The CDR3 bases are TGTGCCAGCAGGAGACAGGGCCGTAACTATGGCTACACCTTC.

This chain connects TRBV29-1 to TRBJ2-5; tentatively, D is TRBD1 or TRBD2 (6 bases each). V lost 6 bases and J 8 bases, leaving 19 bases between the germline ends. CDR3 size: 13 residues. Germline V lookup: CDR1 SQVTM, CDR2 ANQGSEA. CDR3 nucleotide sequence: TGCAGCGTCTCCCCGGGGGCTAGGGATACCCAGTACTTC. It encodes CSVSPGARDTQYF.

This clonotype occurred a few times. The V and J genes are TRBV18 and TRBJ1-4; D not resolved. V dropped 3 bases and J dropped 5 bases, with 7 bases sitting between them. Germline V CDR1 and CDR2: KGHSH, LQKENI. The CDR3 is made up of 13 amino acids. The CDR3 region has the DNA TGTGCCAGCTCACCCGGCCTAAATGAAAAACTGTTTTTT. Protein: CASSPGLNEKLFF.

V usage is TRBV5-8 and J usage is TRBJ2-1; D uncertain. Germline V CDR1 and CDR2: SGHTS, YDEGEE. The CDR3 has 16 amino acids. V gave up 0 bases and J gave up 3 bases, with 13 bases separating them. CDR3 residues: CASSLGRMALYNEQFF. CDR3 nucleotide sequence: TGTGCCAGCAGCTTGGGACGGATGGCCCTCTACAATGAGCAGTTCTTC.

This clonotype was seen a handful of times. The chain couples TRBV28 to TRBJ1-1, with D uncertain. V was cut by 2 bases and J by 1 base, with 8 bases left in between. The CDR3 is 14 residues long. Germline values: CDR1 MDHEN, CDR2 SYDVKM. This CDR3 is CASSLVQTNTEAFF. CDR3 nucleotides: TGTGCCAGCAGTTTAGTCCAGACGAACACTGAAGCTTTCTTT.

The chain uses TRBV12-3 or TRBV12-4 and TRBJ2-3; D gene uncertain. V gave up 2 bases and J gave up 3 bases, with 6 bases separating them. CDR3 length: 13 residues. The CDR3 loop is CASSLFWTDTQYF. CDR3 nucleotides: TGTGCCAGCAGTTTATTTTGGACAGATACGCAGTATTTT.

This clonotype has just one count. This chain connects TRBV6-1 to TRBJ2-5, with 12 nucleotides matching TRBD2. The V gene end was trimmed by 6 bases and the J gene end by 2 bases; junction bases not matched to a gene: 7. CDR3 length: 16 amino acids. Germline loops: CDR1 MNHNS, CDR2 SASEGT. Here the CDR3 DNA reads TGTGCCAGCAGGAGGGGACTAGCGGGTGGTCAAGAGACCCAGTACTTC. Translated: CASRRGLAGGQETQYF.

The CDR3 bases are TGTGCCAGTAGTATTCAGGTCGGTTTGCGGACCGGGGAGCTGTTTTTT. Translation: CASSIQVGLRTGELFF. V usage is TRBV19 and J usage is TRBJ2-2; D remains ambiguous. The CDR3 runs 16 residues. In germline, CDR1 is LNHDA, CDR2 SQIVND (reference sequence). The V end was cut by 3 bases, the J end by 5 bases, with 16 bases between.

V gene TRBV20-1 combines with J gene TRBJ2-3; TRBD1 is a possible D gene (5 bases). The CDR3 consists of 13 residues. Germline CDR1 is DFQATT and CDR2 is SNEGSKA (reference sequence). The CDR3 here is CGMSDTNTDTQYF. The CDR3 nucleotides are TGCGGAATGTCGGACACGAACACAGATACGCAGTATTTT.